This entry lists 22 T cell receptor beta chains sequenced from one sample in a study of spatial heterogeneity in lung cancer. Study-wide points: Counts that tracked tumor mutation counts were those of expanded intratumoral alpha and beta TCRs.

TCRdb re-called the 5' RACE reads with MiXCR, one entry per CDR3 protein. The top ten hold about an eighth of the sample, which has 4,000 or so distinct CDR3 sequences, approximately 8% seen once. Their antigen targets remain unknown. Indicated time point: sample taken at primary tumor resection. The sequencing here drew on lung tumor tissue, taken at surgery. These receptors originate from a male donor with early-stage non-small cell lung cancer.

This clonotype is deemed medium-sized. The chain uses TRBV12-3 or TRBV12-4 and TRBJ2-3; the D is unclear. V lost 2 bases to trimming and J lost 7 bases, with 4 bases between them. The CDR3 extends over 11 amino acids. The CDR3 loop is CASSLYYTQYF. The DNA for the CDR3 is TGTGCCAGCAGTTTATACTATACGCAGTATTTT.

By its share, this clonotype is large (0.1 to 1%). CDR3 in amino acids: CAWSPGTSGNNEQFF. As DNA, the CDR3 is TGTGCCTGGAGTCCCGGGACTAGCGGAAACAATGAGCAGTTCTTC. The V call is TRBV30, the J call TRBJ2-1; 11 bases are a match to TRBD2. V was pared by 2 bases and J by 5 bases, with 5 bases of the junction left unmatched. The CDR3 spans 15 residues. CDR1 and CDR2 from the germline V gene are GTSNPN and SVGIG (reference sequence).

This clonotype is medium-sized within its sample. The genes are TRBV30 and TRBJ2-1; D tentatively fits TRBD1 or TRBD2 (5 bases each). V was pared by 2 bases and J by 9 bases, with 14 bases between. This CDR3 region has 13 residues. Germline lookup yields CDR1 GTSNPN and CDR2 SVGIG (reference sequence). The DNA for the CDR3 is TGTGCCTGGAGTCTTCAGGGAGCCGGTGAGCAGTTCTTC. This encodes CAWSLQGAGEQFF.

By sample share, this clonotype is medium-sized. CDR3 DNA: TGTGCCAGCAGCTTAAACTACCACAATGAGCAGTTCTTC. Its protein product is CASSLNYHNEQFF. The rearrangement joins TRBV11-2 to TRBJ2-1; no reliable D call. The CDR3 sequence is 13 residues long. Germline V gene lookup returns CDR1 SGHAT and CDR2 FQNNGV. Trimming cost V 2 bases and J 5 bases, with 7 bases left between them.

This clonotype was picked up many times. This rearrangement joins TRBV9 to TRBJ1-2; D is unresolved. This CDR3 spans 11 amino acids. The ends were cut back, 3 bases at V and 2 bases at J, with 2 bases in the middle. CDR1 SGDLS and CDR2 YYNGEE come from the germline V gene. The CDR3: CASSGNYGYTF. The CDR3 nucleotides read TGTGCCAGCAGCGGCAACTATGGCTACACCTTC.

This clonotype was observed at least ten times. The chain recombines TRBV24-1 with TRBJ2-5; 7 bases fit TRBD1. J was trimmed by 3 bases and V by 3 bases; bases with no gene match: 6. The germline gives CDR1 KGHDR, CDR2 SFDVKD. CDR3 length: 15 residues. CDR3: CATSDAGTAKETQYF. The DNA of the CDR3 is TGTGCCACCAGTGATGCCGGGACAGCGAAAGAGACCCAGTACTTC.

This clonotype is classed as medium-sized. V usage is TRBV10-3 and J usage is TRBJ1-4; 10 bases are shared with TRBD1. The CDR3 consists of 15 residues. Trimming at V came to 2 bases and at J to 8 bases, leaving 5 bases not matched to a gene. In germline, CDR1 is ENHRY, CDR2 SYGVKD. The CDR3 reads CAISETGTGDEKLFF. CDR3 bases: TGTGCCATCAGTGAGACCGGGACAGGGGACGAAAAACTGTTTTTT.

This clonotype is medium-sized within its sample. CDR3 nucleotide sequence: TGTGCCACCAGTGATCCTACTAGCGGGAGGCGCAATGAGCAGTTCTTC. This gives the protein CATSDPTSGRRNEQFF. The chain joins TRBV24-1 to TRBJ2-1, with TRBD2 matching over 12 bases. Germline V lookup: CDR1 KGHDR, CDR2 SFDVKD. After removal of 3 bases from V and 6 bases from J, the junction contained 5 bases not matched to a gene. The CDR3 runs 16 residues.

This clonotype is classed as large (0.1 to 1%). The V gene is TRBV7-2, the J gene TRBJ1-4, with TRBD1 identical over 10 bases. CDR3 length: 14 residues. Trimming took 5 bases from V and 8 from J; bases not matched to a gene: 5. Germline CDR1 is SGHTA and CDR2 is FQGNSA. The CDR3 DNA reads TGTGCCAGCAGCAAGACAGGGGGCCTGGAAAAACTGTTTTTT. Amino acids: CASSKTGGLEKLFF.

This clonotype is deemed medium-sized. This sequence joins TRBV28 and TRBJ2-3; no definite D call. This CDR3 region has 12 residues. V shed 8 bases and J shed 4 bases, with 10 bases lying between them. CDR1 is MDHEN and CDR2 is SYDVKM in the germline V gene. The CDR3 DNA reads as TGTGCCAGCGGTCGGCTCCCAGATACGCAGTATTTT. Amino acids: CASGRLPDTQYF.

By share of the sample, this clonotype is medium-sized. For the CDR3, the DNA is TGCAGTGCTAGAGCCCCCCCGGGGTGGGACTACAATGAGCAGTTCTTC. Its translation: CSARAPPGWDYNEQFF. J is TRBJ2-1 and V is TRBV20-1; D is perhaps TRBD2 (5 bases). This CDR3 spans 16 amino acids. Per germline, CDR1 DFQATT and CDR2 SNEGSKA (reference sequence). Trimming stripped 1 base from V and 3 bases from J, with 16 bases between.

By its share, this clonotype is large. The rearrangement links TRBV9 to TRBJ2-1, with D possibly TRBD2 on 6 matching bases. CDR1 and CDR2 from the germline V gene are SGDLS and YYNGEE. This CDR3 has 14 residues. V lost 9 bases to trimming and J lost 5 bases, with 18 bases between them. CDR3 amino acids: CATQGDSKHNEQFF. The CDR3 DNA sequence: TGTGCCACTCAAGGGGACTCCAAGCACAATGAGCAGTTCTTC. The full variable domain, completed using reference TRBV9 and TRBJ2-1, is DSGVTQTPKHLITATGQRVTLRCSPRSGDLSVYWYQQSLDQGLQFLIQYYNGEERAKGNILERFSAQQFPDLHSELNLSSLELGDSALYFCATQGDSKHNEQFFGPGTRLTVL.

The sample holds a few counts of this clonotype. The V call is TRBV11-2, the J call TRBJ2-4, with D possibly being TRBD1 or TRBD2 (6 bases each). The CDR3 contains 14 residues. Trimming left V 0 bases short and J 9 bases short, with 12 bases between. CDR1 is SGHAT and CDR2 is FQNNGV in the germline V gene. The CDR3: CASSLEGRGGIQYF. The CDR3 nucleotides read TGTGCCAGCAGCTTAGAGGGCAGGGGAGGCATTCAGTACTTC.

By frequency in the sample, this clonotype is medium-sized (0.01 to 0.1%). The chain uses TRBV20-1 and TRBJ2-3; D might be TRBD2 (6 bases). This CDR3 region has 15 residues. The ends were cut back, 5 bases at V and 0 bases at J, with 15 bases in the middle. Per the germline V gene, CDR1 is DFQATT and CDR2 is SNEGSKA (reference sequence). The CDR3 DNA sequence: TGCAGTGCTTCCCTAGGCGGGGCTAGCACAGATACGCAGTATTTT. Its translation is CSASLGGASTDTQYF.

This clonotype was seen repeatedly, ten times or more. This chain joins TRBV10-3 and TRBJ2-7; D may be TRBD2 (5 bases). Germline V lookup: CDR1 ENHRY, CDR2 SYGVKD. Between the trimmed V and J ends, which lost 8 bases and 0 bases, there was a span of 11 bases. The length of the CDR3 is 13 residues. In DNA form, the CDR3 reads TGTGCCATCCGGACTGGAGACTCCTACGAGCAGTACTTC. Protein product: CAIRTGDSYEQYF.

This clonotype ranks as large. The CDR3 DNA reads TGTGCCAGCAGTTATCACATCGAAGAGACCCAGTACTTC. This encodes CASSYHIEETQYF. The chain joins TRBV6-2 or TRBV6-3 to TRBJ2-5; D is undetermined. V gave up 3 bases and J gave up 3 bases, with 8 bases separating them. The CDR3 totals 13 residues. The germline V gene encodes CDR1 MNHEY and CDR2 SVGEGT.

This clonotype was detected ten times or more. The chain has TRBV2 and TRBJ2-3, with 10 bases lining up with TRBD2. The V gene's germline CDR1 is SNHLY and CDR2 FYNNEI. V trimming: 2 bases; J trimming: 6 bases; junction bases outside the gene matches: 5. The CDR3 runs to 15 residues. The CDR3 loop reads CASSELAGASDTQYF. DNA of the CDR3: TGTGCCAGCAGTGAACTAGCGGGAGCGTCGGATACGCAGTATTTT. Variable domain in full (rest from reference TRBV2 and TRBJ2-3): EPEVTQTPSHQVTQMGQEVILRCVPISNHLYFYWYRQILGQKVEFLVSFYNNEISEKSEIFDDQFSVERPDGSNFTLKIRSTKLEDSAMYFCASSELAGASDTQYFGPGTRLTVL.

This clonotype is labeled medium-sized (0.01 to 0.1%). The CDR3, as DNA: TGTGCCAGCTCACGGGACTCTGGAAACACCATATATTTT. Its protein product is CASSRDSGNTIYF. The chain recombines TRBV18 with TRBJ1-3; D uncertain. The CDR3 is 13 residues long. Trimming pared 4 bases from V and 0 bases from J, leaving 4 bases between. CDR1 and CDR2 (germline): KGHSH, LQKENI.

This clonotype qualifies as medium-sized. The chain links TRBV5-1 to TRBJ2-3; TRBD2 matches at 12 bases. J was trimmed by 2 bases and V by 1 base; bases with no gene match: 8. The CDR3 totals 18 residues. Germline CDR1 and CDR2: SGHRS and YFSETQ. CDR3 in amino acids: CASSLWGRTSGVTDTQYF. DNA for the CDR3: TGCGCCAGCAGCTTGTGGGGGCGGACTAGCGGGGTCACAGATACGCAGTATTTT.

This clonotype was found once. The chain is built from TRBV11-1 and TRBJ2-5, with D hard to call. Germline CDR1 reads SGHAT; CDR2 reads FQDESV (reference sequence). Trimming shortened V by 0 bases and J by 1 base, and 0 bases separated the two germline ends. The CDR3 covers 12 residues. The CDR3 reads CASSLAQETQYF. DNA of the CDR3: TGTGCCAGCAGCTTAGCCCAAGAGACCCAGTACTTC.

By proportion, this clonotype is medium-sized. The V call is TRBV7-2, the J call TRBJ2-3; 11 bases map to TRBD1. From germline, CDR1 is SGHTA and CDR2 FQGNSA. The CDR3 runs to 15 residues. With V trimmed by 6 bases and J by 3 bases, 5 bases remained unmatched. The CDR3 coding sequence is TGTGCCAGCAGAGGACAGGGGGCGCCGACAGATACGCAGTATTTT. Protein product: CASRGQGAPTDTQYF.

Within the sample, this clonotype is medium-sized. The chain links TRBV6-1 to TRBJ2-4, with D possibly TRBD1 on 7 matching bases. Trimming removed 6 bases from V and 0 bases from J, with 12 bases in between. Germline CDR1 reads MNHNS; CDR2 reads SASEGT. The CDR3 covers 15 residues. CDR3 nucleotide sequence: TGTGCCAGCAGAGACAGGGAGGTAGCCAAAAACATTCAGTACTTC. It yields the protein CASRDREVAKNIQYF.